Below, 24 T cell receptor beta chains from the same sample are listed, as sequenced in a study of blood T cell repertoires in COVID-19. Measured with immunoSEQ multiplex PCR; TCRdb has only the in-frame clones, and not every one. Here the sample spans 200,000 to 300,000 clones, around 87% being singletons. What was sequenced was PBMCs or T cells enriched from blood (not recorded which). Source of these receptors: a woman aged 40 to 49 with acute COVID-19.

V gene TRBV29-1 combines with J gene TRBJ2-7; 7 nucleotides align to TRBD1. The junction had 6 bases not matched to a gene; V was cut back by 1 base and J by 6 bases. The CDR3 runs 13 residues. CDR1 and CDR2 from the germline V gene are SQVTM and ANQGSEA. The CDR3 DNA reads TGCAGCGTTGAAGGGGGACAGATTCGCGAGCAGTACTTC. This gives the protein CSVEGGQIREQYF.

The rearrangement joins TRBV5-1 to TRBJ2-3, with 9 bases that match TRBD1. CDR1 is SGHRS, CDR2 YFSETQ, per germline. Unmatched junction bases numbered 7, after V lost 1 base and J lost 4 bases. The CDR3 totals 16 residues. This chain's CDR3 is CASSLTGGRSADTQYF. The CDR3 DNA sequence: TGCGCCAGCAGCTTGACAGGGGGCAGGTCGGCAGATACGCAGTATTTT.

The chain joins TRBV7-9 to TRBJ1-1; D is ambiguous. The ends were cut back, 2 bases at V and 11 bases at J, with 9 bases in the middle. The CDR3 runs to 11 residues. CDR1 is SEHNR and CDR2 is FQNEAQ in the germline V gene (reference sequence). The CDR3 loop is CASSLWQSAFF. CDR3 coding DNA: TGTGCCAGCAGCTTATGGCAGTCTGCTTTCTTT.

V is TRBV29-1 and J is TRBJ1-1; D unclear. The CDR3 has 13 amino acids. Germline CDR1 reads SQVTM; CDR2 reads ANQGSEA. V was clipped by 7 bases and J by 4 bases, with 16 bases between them. CDR3 sequence (DNA): TGCAGCGCATCCTCGGGAGGAGGCACTGAAGCTTTCTTT. Translated, it gives CSASSGGGTEAFF.

The V gene is TRBV11-3, the J gene TRBJ2-7; D not resolved. The germline V gene encodes CDR1 SGHNT and CDR2 YENEEA. V lost 0 bases, J lost 7 bases, and 10 bases lay in between. The CDR3 is 13 amino acids. The CDR3 DNA sequence: TGTGCCAGCAGCTTAGATCTACGGTGGGAGCAGTACTTC. Translated, it gives CASSLDLRWEQYF.

In this sample, this clone turned up once. The chain joins TRBV25-1 to TRBJ1-3, with D perhaps TRBD1 (5 bases). V was shortened by 5 bases and J by 7 bases, with 9 bases between the two germline ends. Looked up from germline, CDR1 is MGHDK and CDR2 is SYGVNS. CDR3 length: 12 residues. As DNA, the CDR3 is TGTGCCAGCAGTTCAGGGAGGAACACCATATATTTT. Its protein product is CASSSGRNTIYF. Drawing the rest from reference TRBV25-1 and TRBJ1-3, the complete variable domain is EADIYQTPRYLVIGTGKKITLECSQTMGHDKMYWYQQDPGMELHLIHYSYGVNSTEKGDLSSESTVSRIRTEHFPLTLESARPSHTSQYLCASSSGRNTIYFGEGSWLTVV.

The CDR3 sequence: CASSHLSLMETQYF. In DNA form, the CDR3 reads TGTGCCAGCAGCCATCTGAGTCTAATGGAGACCCAGTACTTC. The chain employs TRBV14 and TRBJ2-5; no clear D gene. This CDR3 is built from 14 residues. Germline assignment: CDR1 SGHDN and CDR2 FVKESK. The germline V and J ends were trimmed by 3 bases and 5 bases, with 13 bases remaining between them. The variable domain in full, completed from reference TRBV14 and TRBJ2-5, reads EAGVTQFPSHSVIEKGQTVTLRCDPISGHDNLYWYRRVMGKEIKFLLHFVKESKQDESGMPNNRFLAERTGGTYSTLKVQPAELEDSGVYFCASSHLSLMETQYFGPGTRLLVL.

The J gene is TRBJ2-3, the V gene TRBV15, with D unclear. Per germline, CDR1 LNHNV and CDR2 YYDKDF (reference sequence). Trimming cost V 0 bases and J 0 bases, with 7 bases left between them. CDR3 length: 15 residues. CDR3 bases: TGTGCCACCAGCAGAGATGCGTATAGCACAGATACGCAGTATTTT. It codes for CATSRDAYSTDTQYF.

The chain has TRBV6-5 and TRBJ1-1; a possible D gene is TRBD1 (5 bases). Trimming took off 2 bases at V and 8 bases at J, with 15 bases between the two ends. Germline CDR1 MNHEY, CDR2 SVGAGI. The CDR3 is 14 residues long. CDR3 nucleotide sequence: TGTGCCAGCAGTTACGTGGACACCAAACTCGAAGCTTTCTTT. Its protein product is CASSYVDTKLEAFF.

The chain carries TRBV11-2 and TRBJ2-3; 9 bases map to TRBD2. V lost 8 bases, J lost 4 bases, and 4 bases stayed unmatched. Germline V lookup: CDR1 SGHAT, CDR2 FQNNGV. The length of the CDR3 is 13 residues. The CDR3 nucleotides read TGTGCCAGCGCGGGAGGGCCGTCAGATACGCAGTATTTT. It translates to CASAGGPSDTQYF.

The chain couples TRBV6-5 to TRBJ2-7; tentatively, D is TRBD2 (6 bases). The germline V gene has CDR1 MNHEY and CDR2 SVGAGI. The CDR3 covers 13 residues. Trimming pared 6 bases from V and 0 bases from J, leaving 9 bases between. The CDR3 DNA is TGTGCCAGCAGCGAGGGAGGCTCCTACGAGCAGTACTTC. Encoded protein: CASSEGGSYEQYF.

The chain recombines TRBV5-1 with TRBJ2-1; tentative D call: TRBD2 (5 bases). The germline CDR1 and CDR2 sequences are SGHRS and YFSETQ. Trimming took 3 bases from V and 3 from J, leaving 10 bases between them. The CDR3 covers 14 residues. The CDR3 loop reads CASSSISDYNEQFF. DNA for the CDR3: TGCGCCAGCAGCTCAATTAGCGACTACAATGAGCAGTTCTTC.

This sequence joins TRBV11-3 and TRBJ1-2, with 8 bases fitting TRBD1. Unmatched junction bases numbered 6, after V lost 4 bases and J lost 5 bases. This CDR3 has 14 residues. Germline CDR1 and CDR2: SGHNT and YENEEA. CDR3 bases: TGTGCCAGCAGCTCTCATAACAGGGGGTATGGCTACACCTTC. Its translation: CASSSHNRGYGYTF.

For the CDR3, the DNA is TGTGCCAGCACCCTCTTCGACTATGGCTACACCTTC. Its protein product is CASTLFDYGYTF. V is TRBV12-3 or TRBV12-4 and J is TRBJ1-2; D is ambiguous. Trimming stripped 7 bases from V and 3 bases from J, with 9 bases between. The CDR3 has 12 residues.

The chain couples TRBV9 to TRBJ2-2; 7 positions match TRBD1. This CDR3 comprises 14 residues. The V segment lost 3 bases and the J segment 3 bases; nucleotides outside the gene matches: 2. CDR1 is SGDLS, CDR2 YYNGEE, per germline. In nucleotides, the CDR3 is TGTGCCAGCAGCGCGACAGGGTACACCGGGGAGCTGTTTTTT. Translated: CASSATGYTGELFF.

This clone has a handful of counts. This chain links TRBV11-2 with TRBJ1-5; a possible D gene is TRBD1 (5 bases). Germline V lookup: CDR1 SGHAT, CDR2 FQNNGV. The CDR3 is 16 amino acids. V gave up 2 bases and J gave up 4 bases, with 15 bases separating them. The CDR3 sequence: CASSLSFGQINQPQHF. The CDR3, as DNA: TGTGCCAGCAGCTTAAGTTTCGGACAAATAAATCAGCCCCAGCATTTT. Variable domain in full (rest from reference TRBV11-2 and TRBJ1-5): EAGVAQSPRYKIIEKRQSVAFWCNPISGHATLYWYQQILGQGPKLLIQFQNNGVVDDSQLPKDRFSAERLKGVDSTLKIQPAKLEDSAVYLCASSLSFGQINQPQHFGDGTRLSIL.

The chain is built from TRBV5-1 and TRBJ2-7; 8 bases map to TRBD2. CDR1 is SGHRS and CDR2 is YFSETQ in the germline V gene. The CDR3 length is 15 residues. V shed 2 bases and J 7 bases; nucleotides not matched to a gene: 11. CDR3 in amino acids: CASSLRTSGGVEQYF. As DNA, the CDR3 is TGCGCCAGCAGCTTACGGACGTCGGGAGGGGTTGAGCAGTACTTC.

The rearrangement links TRBV2 to TRBJ1-6; 10 positions match TRBD1. CDR1 and CDR2 from the germline V gene are SNHLY and FYNNEI. V lost 11 bases, J lost 7 bases, and 5 bases stayed unmatched. The CDR3 is made up of 13 amino acids. The CDR3 spells CASRQGANSPLHF. CDR3 bases: TGTGCCTCTCGACAGGGGGCGAATTCACCCCTCCACTTT.

J is TRBJ1-1 and V is TRBV14; D call uncertain. Looked up from germline, CDR1 is SGHDN and CDR2 is FVKESK. This CDR3 region has 16 residues. Trimming took 3 bases from V and 5 from J, leaving 19 bases between them. The chain's CDR3 is CASSQSEGVLWTEAFF. The CDR3, as DNA: TGTGCCAGCAGCCAGAGCGAGGGCGTCCTATGGACTGAAGCTTTCTTT.

This clone showed up just a few times. This chain joins TRBV11-2 and TRBJ1-2; D may be TRBD1 (5 bases). V gave up 0 bases and J gave up 8 bases, with 19 bases separating them. CDR1 is SGHAT, CDR2 FQNNGV, per germline. The CDR3 covers 16 residues. The CDR3 region is CASSLDPTATVGGYTF. For the CDR3, the DNA is TGTGCCAGCAGCTTAGATCCGACAGCTACTGTGGGAGGCTACACCTTC.

The chain employs TRBV28 and TRBJ1-2; TRBD1 matches at 7 bases. The germline V gene has CDR1 MDHEN and CDR2 SYDVKM. The CDR3 is 13 residues long. Germline trimming cut 3 bases from V and 4 bases from J; bases unmatched to any gene: 2. The CDR3 is CASSFRQGYGYTF. In nucleotides, the CDR3 is TGTGCCAGCAGTTTCCGACAGGGCTATGGCTACACCTTC.

Only a few counts were recorded for this clone. The rearrangement links TRBV7-2 to TRBJ2-4; no definite D call. The CDR3 length is 16 residues. Germline CDR1 and CDR2: SGHTA and FQGNSA. Between the trimmed V and J ends, which lost 1 base and 1 base, there was a span of 11 bases. The CDR3 DNA reads as TGTGCCAGCAGCTTAGTTCCAGGTGGGGCCAAAAACATTCAGTACTTC. Its translation is CASSLVPGGAKNIQYF. The variable domain in full, with the rest retrieved from reference TRBV7-2 and TRBJ2-4, is GAGVSQSPSNKVTEKGKDVELRCDPISGHTALYWYRQSLGQGLEFLIYFQGNSAPDKSGLPSDRFSAERTGGSVSTLTIQRTQQEDSAVYLCASSLVPGGAKNIQYFGAGTRLSVL.

The chain recombines TRBV10-1 with TRBJ2-1; 12 nucleotides align to TRBD2. Trimming cost V 4 bases and J 8 bases; bases outside gene matches: 9. The CDR3 sequence is 16 residues long. Germline loops: CDR1 WNHNN, CDR2 SYGVQD (reference sequence). CDR3 loop: CASSATSGSDFDEQFF. In DNA, the CDR3 is TGCGCCAGCAGTGCGACTAGCGGGAGCGATTTCGATGAGCAGTTCTTC.

The V gene is TRBV7-9, the J gene TRBJ2-1; 13 bases fit TRBD2. Trimming removed 6 bases from V and 6 bases from J; junction bases left unmatched: 5. This CDR3 has 15 residues. Germline lookup yields CDR1 SEHNR and CDR2 FQNEAQ (reference sequence). The CDR3 DNA reads as TGTGCCAGCAGGCAAACTAGCGGGAGGGCCAATGAGCAGTTCTTC. Translated, it gives CASRQTSGRANEQFF.